Sequencing of this T cell receptor beta chain was carried out in a study of blood T cell repertoires in COVID-19. This table comes from immunoSEQ multiplex PCR, and its TCRdb copy is limited to in-frame clones, with some not included. The sample shows fewer than 80,000 clones, roughly 92% of them seen only once. From germline, CDR1 is MNHEY and CDR2 SMNVEV (reference sequence). V shed 6 bases and J 0 bases; nucleotides not matched to a gene: 7. This CDR3 has 15 residues. V is TRBV27 and J is TRBJ1-2; 7 bases agree with TRBD1. This TCR derives from a human donor in a cohort sampled during active COVID-19. The specimen sequenced was peripheral blood. CDR3 sequence: CASRFRDRANYGYTF. For the CDR3, the DNA is TGTGCCAGCAGATTTCGGGACAGAGCTAACTATGGCTACACCTTC.